This T cell receptor beta chain originates from a study of shared clonotypes between healthy human individuals. The germline CDR1 and CDR2 sequences are MDHEN and SYDVKM. CDR3 size: 14 residues. V shed 6 bases and J shed 1 base, with 13 bases lying between them. Generated by immunoSEQ multiplex PCR, the TCRdb table keeps only in-frame clones and is missing some. The sample lists approximately 2,000,000 clones; roughly 95% were seen once. As defined, naive CD8 cells were CD45RO-negative and positively selected for CCR7, with terminally differentiated effector memory CD45RA+ cells excluded. The chain uses TRBV28 and TRBJ2-7, with a tentative D call TRBD2 (6 bases). The TCR was taken from a man aged 18 to 29 in good health. Some clones in this sample may be carry-over from other donors' samples. Sequencing used naive CD8+ T cells from PBMCs. This CDR3 is CASSSTGASYEQYF. CDR3 DNA sequence: TGTGCCAGCAGCTCCACGGGAGCGTCCTACGAGCAGTACTTC.